These T cell receptor beta chains were read from a single sample in a study of blood T cell repertoires in COVID-19. Clones were sequenced by immunoSEQ multiplex PCR, and TCRdb holds only the in-frame ones, with some missing. The data hold 270,000 or so clones, with approximately 85% observed a single time. Specimen: peripheral blood. The receptors originated from a human donor in a cohort sampled during active COVID-19. Both conserved end residues are part of each CDR3. The order of the fields is clone size, D gene, J gene, V gene, CDR3 protein, CDR3 DNA. A D gene is named only where the DNA matches it firmly. Clone size is not always given. Where it is, it says once, few, many or a class for expanded clones.

clone_size: .
d_call: .
j_call: TRBJ2-1
v_call: TRBV28
cdr3_aa: CASRTDTVYNEQFF
cdr3_nt: TGTGCCAGCAGAACAGATACAGTCTACAATGAGCAGTTCTTC

clone_size: .
d_call: .
j_call: TRBJ1-5
v_call: TRBV18
cdr3_aa: CASSRGSNQPQHF
cdr3_nt: TGTGCCAGCTCACGCGGAAGCAATCAGCCCCAGCATTTT

clone_size: .
d_call: TRBD2
j_call: TRBJ2-3
v_call: TRBV7-9
cdr3_aa: CASSFHIPRSGRRSDTQYF
cdr3_nt: TGTGCCAGCAGCTTCCATATCCCTCGTAGCGGGAGGAGATCAGATACGCAGTATTTT

clone_size: .
d_call: TRBD2
j_call: TRBJ2-1
v_call: TRBV4-3
cdr3_aa: CASSQEGGSGIGVQFF
cdr3_nt: TGCGCCAGCAGCCAAGAGGGGGGGAGCGGTATAGGGGTGCAGTTCTTC

clone_size: once
d_call: .
j_call: TRBJ1-4
v_call: TRBV11-2
cdr3_aa: CASSPGITEKLFF
cdr3_nt: TGTGCCAGCAGCCCAGGAATAACTGAAAAACTGTTTTTT

clone_size: .
d_call: .
j_call: TRBJ1-4
v_call: TRBV15
cdr3_aa: CATSRAPTTNEKLFF
cdr3_nt: TGTGCCACCAGCAGAGCTCCTACAACTAATGAAAAACTGTTTTTT

clone_size: .
d_call: .
j_call: TRBJ2-5
v_call: TRBV27
cdr3_aa: CATLSRETQYF
cdr3_nt: TGTGCCACCCTCTCGCGCGAGACCCAGTACTTC

clone_size: .
d_call: TRBD2
j_call: TRBJ2-1
v_call: TRBV11-1
cdr3_aa: CASSLVAGTNNEQFF
cdr3_nt: TGTGCCAGCAGCTTAGTAGCCGGGACTAACAATGAGCAGTTCTTC

clone_size: few
d_call: .
j_call: TRBJ1-1
v_call: TRBV7-9
cdr3_aa: CASSSPGTEAFF
cdr3_nt: TGTGCCAGCAGCTCCCCGGGTACTGAAGCTTTCTTT

clone_size: .
d_call: .
j_call: TRBJ1-2
v_call: TRBV3-1/TRBV3-2
cdr3_aa: CASSGNPGGYGYTF
cdr3_nt: TGTGCCAGCAGCGGAAACCCTGGCGGCTATGGCTACACCTTC

clone_size: once
d_call: .
j_call: TRBJ2-1
v_call: TRBV5-4
cdr3_aa: CASSLRRENEQFF
cdr3_nt: TGTGCCAGCAGCTTGAGGAGAGAGAATGAGCAGTTCTTC

clone_size: few
d_call: TRBD1
j_call: TRBJ1-6
v_call: TRBV11-2
cdr3_aa: CASSLDWTGPSLHF
cdr3_nt: TGTGCCAGCAGCTTAGATTGGACAGGGCCCTCCCTCCACTTT

clone_size: .
d_call: TRBD2
j_call: TRBJ2-1
v_call: TRBV18
cdr3_aa: CASSPTSGVGNEQFF
cdr3_nt: TGTGCCAGCTCCCCCACTAGCGGGGTAGGCAATGAGCAGTTCTTC

clone_size: .
d_call: TRBD2
j_call: TRBJ2-5
v_call: TRBV11-2
cdr3_aa: CASSLLAGGQETQYF
cdr3_nt: TGTGCCAGCAGCTTACTAGCGGGAGGCCAAGAGACCCAGTACTTC

clone_size: .
d_call: TRBD1
j_call: TRBJ1-4
v_call: TRBV5-1
cdr3_aa: CASSRSTGDPNEKLFF
cdr3_nt: TGCGCCAGCAGCCGATCAACAGGGGACCCAAATGAAAAACTGTTTTTT

clone_size: .
d_call: .
j_call: TRBJ1-1
v_call: TRBV5-5
cdr3_aa: CASSLVAGRTEAFF
cdr3_nt: TGTGCCAGCAGCTTGGTTGCAGGTAGAACTGAAGCTTTCTTT

clone_size: .
d_call: TRBD1
j_call: TRBJ1-4
v_call: TRBV6-5
cdr3_aa: CASSQQGVAEKLFF
cdr3_nt: TGTGCCAGCAGCCAACAGGGGGTTGCGGAAAAACTGTTTTTT

clone_size: once
d_call: TRBD2
j_call: TRBJ2-5
v_call: TRBV5-4
cdr3_aa: CASSLALAGGQRAQYF
cdr3_nt: TGTGCCAGCAGCTTGGCCTTAGCGGGAGGCCAGCGGGCCCAGTACTTC

clone_size: .
d_call: TRBD1
j_call: TRBJ2-6
v_call: TRBV4-1
cdr3_aa: CASSLGQASSGANVLTF
cdr3_nt: TGCGCCAGCAGCTTAGGACAGGCGAGCTCTGGGGCCAACGTCCTGACTTTC

clone_size: .
d_call: TRBD1
j_call: TRBJ2-7
v_call: TRBV29-1
cdr3_aa: CSVGFGTDYEQYF
cdr3_nt: TGCAGCGTTGGATTTGGGACAGATTACGAGCAGTACTTC

clone_size: .
d_call: .
j_call: TRBJ1-4
v_call: TRBV20-1
cdr3_aa: CSASSLDSATNEKLFF
cdr3_nt: TGCAGTGCAAGTAGCTTGGACAGTGCAACTAATGAAAAACTGTTTTTT

clone_size: .
d_call: .
j_call: TRBJ2-7
v_call: TRBV19
cdr3_aa: CASSMEGEGSSYEQYF
cdr3_nt: TGTGCCAGTAGTATGGAGGGGGAGGGAAGCTCCTACGAGCAGTACTTC

clone_size: few
d_call: TRBD1
j_call: TRBJ2-4
v_call: TRBV24-1
cdr3_aa: CATSDSGQGNIQYF
cdr3_nt: TGTGCCACCAGTGATTCGGGACAGGGCAACATTCAGTACTTC

clone_size: .
d_call: TRBD2
j_call: TRBJ2-5
v_call: TRBV6-2/TRBV6-3
cdr3_aa: CASSSPLSGREETQYF
cdr3_nt: TGTGCCAGCAGTTCACCCCTTAGCGGGAGAGAAGAGACCCAGTACTTC

clone_size: .
d_call: TRBD2
j_call: TRBJ2-5
v_call: TRBV15
cdr3_aa: CATSSGLNQETQYF
cdr3_nt: TGTGCCACCAGCTCGGGACTAAACCAAGAGACCCAGTACTTC

clone_size: .
d_call: .
j_call: TRBJ1-2
v_call: TRBV28
cdr3_aa: CASRQQGPHGYTF
cdr3_nt: TGTGCCAGCAGGCAACAGGGCCCCCATGGCTACACCTTC

clone_size: .
d_call: TRBD1
j_call: TRBJ2-7
v_call: TRBV27
cdr3_aa: CASSRTGVDEQYF
cdr3_nt: TGTGCCAGCAGTCGGACAGGGGTCGACGAGCAGTACTTC

clone_size: .
d_call: .
j_call: TRBJ1-6
v_call: TRBV6-5
cdr3_aa: CASSYSIDRASPLHF
cdr3_nt: TGTGCCAGCAGTTACTCGATTGACAGAGCTTCACCCCTCCACTTT

clone_size: .
d_call: .
j_call: TRBJ1-6
v_call: TRBV6-5
cdr3_aa: CASSSVDNSPLHF
cdr3_nt: TGTGCCAGCAGCAGCGTTGACAATTCACCCCTCCACTTT

clone_size: .
d_call: TRBD2
j_call: TRBJ2-1
v_call: TRBV9
cdr3_aa: CASSVGGIGDNEQFF
cdr3_nt: TGTGCCAGCAGCGTGGGAGGGATTGGCGACAATGAGCAGTTCTTC

clone_size: .
d_call: TRBD1
j_call: TRBJ2-1
v_call: TRBV29-1
cdr3_aa: CSGQGFNDEQFF
cdr3_nt: TGCAGCGGACAGGGATTTAACGATGAGCAGTTCTTC

clone_size: few
d_call: TRBD2
j_call: TRBJ2-1
v_call: TRBV6-1
cdr3_aa: CASSEPPAGAAYNEQFF
cdr3_nt: TGTGCCAGCAGTGAACCTCCGGCGGGAGCGGCCTACAATGAGCAGTTCTTC

clone_size: .
d_call: TRBD1
j_call: TRBJ1-5
v_call: TRBV7-9
cdr3_aa: CASSSWTGGRNQPQHF
cdr3_nt: TGTGCCAGCAGCTCTTGGACAGGGGGTCGCAATCAGCCCCAGCATTTT

clone_size: .
d_call: .
j_call: TRBJ2-3
v_call: TRBV28
cdr3_aa: CASGRGRADTQYF
cdr3_nt: TGTGCCAGCGGTAGGGGCAGGGCGGATACGCAGTATTTT

clone_size: many
d_call: .
j_call: TRBJ2-3
v_call: TRBV9
cdr3_aa: CASSTHSGVSTDTQYF
cdr3_nt: TGTGCCAGCAGCACCCATAGCGGAGTTAGCACAGATACGCAGTATTTT

clone_size: few
d_call: .
j_call: TRBJ1-1
v_call: TRBV30
cdr3_aa: CASLAGAHTEAFF
cdr3_nt: TGTGCCTCCTTAGCGGGGGCTCACACTGAAGCTTTCTTT

clone_size: .
d_call: .
j_call: TRBJ2-2
v_call: TRBV9
cdr3_aa: CASSAVGRGSTGELFF
cdr3_nt: TGTGCCAGCAGCGCGGTGGGAAGGGGTTCCACCGGGGAGCTGTTTTTT

clone_size: .
d_call: .
j_call: TRBJ2-1
v_call: TRBV14
cdr3_aa: CASSQVRYNEQFF
cdr3_nt: TGTGCCAGCAGCCAAGTTCGCTACAATGAGCAGTTCTTC

clone_size: once
d_call: TRBD1
j_call: TRBJ2-4
v_call: TRBV7-9
cdr3_aa: CASSLEQGRKDF
cdr3_nt: TGTGCCAGCAGCTTAGAACAGGGGCGAAAGGACTTC

clone_size: .
d_call: .
j_call: TRBJ2-3
v_call: TRBV5-1
cdr3_aa: CASSDTAGTDTQYF
cdr3_nt: TGCGCCAGCAGCGACACCGCAGGCACAGATACGCAGTATTTT

clone_size: .
d_call: .
j_call: TRBJ1-1
v_call: TRBV7-8
cdr3_aa: CASSPFRGTEAFF
cdr3_nt: TGTGCCAGCAGCCCCTTCAGGGGAACTGAAGCTTTCTTT